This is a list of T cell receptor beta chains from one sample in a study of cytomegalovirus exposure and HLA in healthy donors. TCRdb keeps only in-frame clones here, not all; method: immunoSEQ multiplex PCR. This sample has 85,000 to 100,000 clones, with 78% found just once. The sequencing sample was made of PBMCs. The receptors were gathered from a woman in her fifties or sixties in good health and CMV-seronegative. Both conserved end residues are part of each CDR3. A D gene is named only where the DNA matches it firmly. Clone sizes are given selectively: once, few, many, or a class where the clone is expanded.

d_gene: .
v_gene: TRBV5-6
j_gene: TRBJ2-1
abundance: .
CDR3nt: TGTGCCAGCAGCTTGGACAGCTACAATGAGCAGTTCTTC
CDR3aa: CASSLDSYNEQFF

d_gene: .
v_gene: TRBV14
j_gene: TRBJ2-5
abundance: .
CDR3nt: TGTGCCAGCAGCCAAGTTGGCGGTTTGGAGACCCAGTACTTC
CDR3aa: CASSQVGGLETQYF

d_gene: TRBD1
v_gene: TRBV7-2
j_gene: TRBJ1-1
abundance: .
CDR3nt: TGTGCCAGCAGCTCGGACAGGGGGGGTGAAGCTTTCTTT
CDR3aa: CASSSDRGGEAFF

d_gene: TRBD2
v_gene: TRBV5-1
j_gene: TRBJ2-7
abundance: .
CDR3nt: TGCGCCAGCAGCTTGGCCGTCGGGACTAGCGGGGGTTCGAGCTCCTACGAGCAGTACTTC
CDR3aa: CASSLAVGTSGGSSSYEQYF

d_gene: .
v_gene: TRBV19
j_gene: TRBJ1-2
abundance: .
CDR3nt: TGTGCCACCCAACCCGACAGGTATGATGGCTACACCTTC
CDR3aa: CATQPDRYDGYTF

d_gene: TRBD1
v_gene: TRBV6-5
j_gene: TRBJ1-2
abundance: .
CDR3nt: TGTGCCAGCAGTTACTCGACAGGGTATGGCTACACCTTC
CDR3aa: CASSYSTGYGYTF

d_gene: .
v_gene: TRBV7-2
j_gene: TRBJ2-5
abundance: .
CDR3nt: TGTGCCAGCAGCCCGGGAAAAGAAGAGACCCAGTACTTC
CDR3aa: CASSPGKEETQYF

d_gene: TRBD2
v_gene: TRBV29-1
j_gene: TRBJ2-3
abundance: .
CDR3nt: TGCAGCGTTTCCCCGGGGGGGAATACGCAGTATTTT
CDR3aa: CSVSPGGNTQYF

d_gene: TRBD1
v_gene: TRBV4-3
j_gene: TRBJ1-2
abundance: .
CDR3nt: TGCGCCAGCAGCCAAGGACAGGGGGCAGGCTATGGCTACACCTTC
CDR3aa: CASSQGQGAGYGYTF

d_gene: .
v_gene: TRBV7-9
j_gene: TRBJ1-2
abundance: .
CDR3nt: TGTGCCAGCAGCTCAAGGGACACCGGATGGGGCTACACCTTC
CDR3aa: CASSSRDTGWGYTF

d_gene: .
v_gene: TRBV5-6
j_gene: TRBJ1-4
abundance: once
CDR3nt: TGTGCCAGCAGCATCAGTGCAACTAATGAAAAACTGTTTTTT
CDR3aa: CASSISATNEKLFF

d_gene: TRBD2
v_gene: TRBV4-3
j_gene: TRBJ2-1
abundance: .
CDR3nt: TGCGCCACCCAGGGGGCTAGCGGGGGGAAAAACAATGAGCAGTTCTTC
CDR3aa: CATQGASGGKNNEQFF

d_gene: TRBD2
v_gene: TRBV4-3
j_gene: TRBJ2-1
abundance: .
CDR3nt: TGCGCCAGCAGCCATCCGGGGGGGGGCTCTTCCTCCTACAATGAGCAGTTCTTC
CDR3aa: CASSHPGGGSSSYNEQFF

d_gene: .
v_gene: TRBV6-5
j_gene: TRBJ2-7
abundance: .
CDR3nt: TGTGCCAGCACCCCGGGACTCATGAGCTCCTACGAGCAGTACTTC
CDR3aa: CASTPGLMSSYEQYF